The clone carrying this T cell receptor beta chain showed up many times. What it binds is not known. This specimen comes from a study of regulatory T cells in long-lasting Graves disease. The TCR beta library used iRepertoire HTBI primers with Arm-PCR amplification of CDR3. One entry per CDR3 protein results from TCRdb running MiXCR on the multiplex PCR reads. The table includes under 800,000 distinct CDR3 sequences, 16% detected once. Study observations and caveats: There were preferences for TRBV28, TRBJ1-2 and TRBJ2-5 in persistent disease. Accuracy may have been reduced by the small sample size.

Time point: newly diagnosed GD, antithyroid drugs for less than 3 months. RNA from PBMCs was the source of the TCR library. Per the germline V gene, CDR1 is SGHVS and CDR2 is FQNEAQ. V was clipped by 4 bases and J by 2 bases, with 17 bases between them. CDR3 length: 16 amino acids. The sample was also reused in another study, on T cells in Graves' hyperthyroidism and ophthalmopathy. Turning to that study: Using 13 V-J features, a model discriminated ophthalmopathy from stable hyperthyroidism.

The sequence came from a woman in her 30s with Graves disease. The chain recombines TRBV7-8 with TRBJ2-5; the D is unclear. The sequencing used peripheral blood mononuclear cells (PBMCs), collected at new diagnosis, from a patient treated with antithyroid drugs. The CDR3 nucleotides are TGTGCCAGCAGCTACGGTGTAGGATATCCGCAAGAGACCCAGTACTTC. This gives the protein CASSYGVGYPQETQYF.